These 29 T cell receptor beta chains share one sample of origin, sequenced in a study of T cells in Graves' hyperthyroidism and ophthalmopathy. Amplified TCR beta CDR3 regions derived from RNA transcripts. When the TCR CDR3 underwent first-round RT-PCR, the HTBI primer set was used. Each CDR3 protein gets one entry after TCRdb re-called the multiplex PCR reads with MiXCR. The sample lists about 350,000 distinct CDR3 sequences; approximately 15% were seen once. Material for sequencing was blood. The receptors shown here come from a woman in her 30s with Graves' hyperthyroidism.

This clonotype was seen ten or more times. The rearrangement uses TRBV20-1 and TRBJ2-1; D uncertain. V dropped 6 bases and J dropped 4 bases, with 7 bases sitting between them. This CDR3 region has 11 residues. Looked up from germline, CDR1 is DFQATT and CDR2 is SNEGSKA (reference sequence). CDR3 amino acids: CSALFYNEQFF. The CDR3 region has the DNA TGCAGTGCGCTATTTTACAATGAGCAGTTCTTC.

V is TRBV7-2 and J is TRBJ2-1, with 9 bases fitting TRBD2. The germline CDR1 and CDR2 sequences are SGHTA and FQGNSA. Trimming removed 2 bases from V and 4 bases from J; junction bases left unmatched: 3. The CDR3 extends over 15 amino acids. CDR3 in DNA: TGTGCCAGCAGCTTATCGCGGGGGGGGTACAATGAGCAGTTCTTC. Protein: CASSLSRGGYNEQFF.

There are many counts of this clonotype. The rearrangement joins TRBV3-1 to TRBJ2-5; 12 nucleotides align to TRBD2. V was pared by 5 bases and J by 7 bases, with 11 bases of the junction left unmatched. From germline, CDR1 is LGHDT and CDR2 YNNKEL (reference sequence). This CDR3 comprises 16 residues. Here the CDR3 reads CASSSLAGGPAGTQYF. CDR3 sequence (DNA): TGTGCCAGCAGCTCTCTAGCGGGAGGGCCGGCGGGGACCCAGTACTTC.

This clonotype was seen ten or more times. J is TRBJ1-1 and V is TRBV6-1; D ambiguous. With 6 bases removed from V and 3 bases from J, the gap between germline ends came to 11 bases. CDR3 length: 13 residues. Germline CDR1 MNHNS, CDR2 SASEGT. The CDR3 DNA is TGTGCCAGCAGGTACAGTACCCACACTGAAGCTTTCTTT. Amino acid sequence: CASRYSTHTEAFF.

The J gene is TRBJ2-2, the V gene TRBV6-4, with 7 bases aligning to TRBD1. The CDR3 is made up of 14 amino acids. Per the germline V gene, CDR1 is MRHNA and CDR2 is SNTAGT. The junction had 3 bases not matched to a gene; V was cut back by 2 bases and J by 6 bases. In DNA, the CDR3 is TGTGCCAGCAGTGACACGACAGGGTCCGGGGAGCTGTTTTTT. This sequence encodes CASSDTTGSGELFF.

This clonotype was seen at least ten times. V is TRBV7-9 and J is TRBJ2-5; either TRBD1 or TRBD2 may supply D (5 bases each). The CDR3 covers 14 residues. Trimming shortened V by 4 bases and J by 4 bases, and 13 bases separated the two germline ends. Germline V gene lookup returns CDR1 SEHNR and CDR2 FQNEAQ (reference sequence). The chain's CDR3 is CASSSILGVETQYF. The CDR3, as DNA: TGTGCCAGCAGCTCCATCTTGGGGGTAGAGACCCAGTACTTC.

The chain uses TRBV10-2 and TRBJ1-5, with 9 nucleotides matching TRBD1. The CDR3 consists of 17 residues. Germline CDR1 WSHSY, CDR2 SAAADI. Losses at the gene ends were 4 bases for V and 4 bases for J; bases not matched to a gene: 11. The CDR3 loop is CASSGQGGGVRNQPQHF. CDR3 nucleotide sequence: TGCGCCAGCAGTGGACAGGGGGGTGGCGTGAGGAATCAGCCCCAGCATTTT.

This clonotype showed up many times. The chain employs TRBV10-3 and TRBJ2-1, with D maybe TRBD2 (7 bases). Trimming took off 9 bases at V and 7 bases at J, with 13 bases between the two ends. Germline V gene data show CDR1 as ENHRY and CDR2 as SYGVKD. The CDR3 runs 12 residues. The CDR3 sequence: CAMRGEGNEQFF. CDR3 sequence (DNA): TGTGCCATGAGGGGGGAGGGTAATGAGCAGTTCTTC.

The V call is TRBV4-3, the J call TRBJ1-4; D is undetermined. V lost 5 bases, J lost 8 bases, and 18 bases lay in between. The CDR3 is 15 amino acids. Germline CDR1 LGHNA, CDR2 YSLEER. For the CDR3, the DNA is TGCGCCAGCAGCGCAACCGGGTCCCGACGGGAAAAACTGTTTTTT. Translation gives CASSATGSRREKLFF.

At least ten counts were recorded for this clonotype. This chain joins TRBV27 and TRBJ1-2; D ambiguous. The CDR3 contains 15 residues. Trimming shortened V by 0 bases and J by 7 bases, and 15 bases separated the two germline ends. CDR1 is MNHEY and CDR2 is SMNVEV in the germline V gene (reference sequence). The chain's CDR3 is CASSLSTTRVSGYTF. CDR3 nucleotide sequence: TGTGCCAGCAGTTTATCGACGACGCGGGTGTCTGGCTACACCTTC.

This clonotype was observed a few times. The V call is TRBV18, the J call TRBJ2-2; a possible D gene is TRBD2 (6 bases). The CDR3 runs 14 residues. Germline V lookup: CDR1 KGHSH, CDR2 LQKENI. V lost 3 bases to trimming and J lost 6 bases, with 11 bases between them. CDR3 protein: CASSPWRVSGELFF. CDR3 in DNA: TGTGCCAGCTCACCTTGGAGGGTCTCCGGGGAGCTGTTTTTT.

On this clonotype: Just one base apart from a much larger clone, this may be a read error. The conserved final phenylalanine or tryptophan is absent from the CDR3, which likely points to a read error. The rearrangement joins TRBV12-3 or TRBV12-4 to TRBJ2-2; the D gene is possibly TRBD1 (6 bases). The V gene lost 6 bases and the J gene lost 1 base, with 18 bases spanning the gap. This CDR3 region has 17 residues. As DNA, the CDR3 is TGTGCCAGCAGCTTGGACAGACCCTACATGAACACCGGGGAGCTGTTTCTT. Protein: CASSLDRPYMNTGELFL.

The chain carries TRBV2 and TRBJ2-1, with D possibly being TRBD1 (5 bases). Trimming removed 4 bases from V and 9 bases from J, with 7 bases in between. CDR3 length: 11 amino acids. CDR1 SNHLY and CDR2 FYNNEI come from the germline V gene. DNA of the CDR3: TGTGCCAGCAGTGGGGGCCCTGAGCAGTTCTTC. Residues: CASSGGPEQFF. The whole variable domain, filled in from reference TRBV2 and TRBJ2-1, reads EPEVTQTPSHQVTQMGQEVILRCVPISNHLYFYWYRQILGQKVEFLVSFYNNEISEKSEIFDDQFSVERPDGSNFTLKIRSTKLEDSAMYFCASSGGPEQFFGPGTRLTVL.

The V and J genes are TRBV11-1 and TRBJ2-7, with TRBD1 matching over 7 bases. V lost 2 bases to trimming and J lost 3 bases; unmatched junction nucleotides: 7. This CDR3 comprises 15 residues. Germline CDR1 SGHAT, CDR2 FQDESV (reference sequence). CDR3 in amino acids: CASSLSFRDSYEQYF. The DNA for the CDR3 is TGTGCCAGCAGCTTAAGTTTCCGGGACAGCTACGAGCAGTACTTC.

In its sample, this clonotype was seen a few times. This rearrangement joins TRBV6-2 or TRBV6-3 to TRBJ1-2; D is ambiguous. Trimming removed 8 bases from V and 0 bases from J, with 16 bases in between. The CDR3 sequence is 15 residues long. The germline V gene has CDR1 MNHEY and CDR2 SVGEGT. The CDR3 DNA follows: TGTGCCAGCCGCGGAGGGCAGACGACTAACTATGGCTACACCTTC. This gives the protein CASRGGQTTNYGYTF.

This clonotype was counted only a few times. This chain uses TRBV12-3 or TRBV12-4 with TRBJ2-1, with TRBD1 matching over 10 bases. CDR3 size: 15 residues. V trimming: 6 bases; J trimming: 2 bases; junction bases outside the gene matches: 4. The CDR3: CASRSGTGAYNEQFF. In nucleotides, the CDR3 is TGTGCCAGCAGGTCCGGGACAGGGGCCTACAATGAGCAGTTCTTC.

The rearrangement uses TRBV20-1 and TRBJ2-7; 10 bases are a match to TRBD2. The CDR3 is made up of 17 amino acids. With V trimmed by 3 bases and J by 4 bases, 15 bases remained unmatched. The germline gives CDR1 DFQATT, CDR2 SNEGSKA (reference sequence). CDR3 nucleotide sequence: TGCAGTGCTAGGACCGGAGAGCGGGGGGGAGTCCCTTACGAGCAGTACTTC. It is translated as CSARTGERGGVPYEQYF.

This clonotype came up many times. The chain carries TRBV11-3 and TRBJ1-1; a possible D gene is TRBD1 (5 bases). Germline CDR1 and CDR2: SGHNT and YENEEA. Trimming shortened V by 4 bases and J by 4 bases, and 19 bases separated the two germline ends. This CDR3 is built from 16 residues. The CDR3 protein is CASSSPRQFGSTEAFF. As DNA, the CDR3 is TGTGCCAGCAGCTCCCCCCGACAGTTTGGTAGCACTGAAGCTTTCTTT.

At least ten counts were recorded for this clonotype. Here the CDR3 reads CASSLWGQSNTGELFF. CDR3 nucleotides: TGTGCCAGCAGTTTATGGGGCCAAAGTAACACCGGGGAGCTGTTTTTT. The chain employs TRBV27 and TRBJ2-2, with D possibly TRBD1 on 5 matching bases. Germline-derived CDR1 and CDR2 are MNHEY and SMNVEV (reference sequence). The CDR3 is 16 residues long. Trimming left V 1 base short and J 2 bases short, with 11 bases between.

This clonotype was counted at least ten times. This chain links TRBV28 with TRBJ2-7, with no clear D. Germline V lookup: CDR1 MDHEN, CDR2 SYDVKM. Between the trimmed V and J ends, which lost 11 bases and 0 bases, there was a span of 11 bases. This CDR3 has 12 residues. CDR3 nucleotide sequence: TGTGCCTCCACGGGCGGCTCCTACGAGCAGTACTTC. This encodes CASTGGSYEQYF.

This clonotype was recorded at least ten times. Here the CDR3 reads CASSEGLAGGRNEQFF. Written as DNA, the CDR3 is TGTGCCAGCAGTGAAGGTCTAGCGGGAGGGAGGAATGAGCAGTTCTTC. The V gene is TRBV2, the J gene TRBJ2-1, with 12 nucleotides matching TRBD2. Trimming took 1 base from V and 7 from J; bases not matched to a gene: 5. The CDR3 consists of 16 residues. CDR1 is SNHLY, CDR2 FYNNEI, per germline.

This clonotype has a handful of counts. This chain's CDR3 is CASSIKAGAHNEQFF. The CDR3 DNA reads TGTGCCAGTAGTATTAAAGCGGGAGCTCACAATGAGCAGTTCTTC. This sequence joins TRBV19 and TRBJ2-1; 8 bases align to TRBD2. The CDR3 totals 15 residues. The germline V gene encodes CDR1 LNHDA and CDR2 SQIVND (reference sequence). The J segment lost 5 bases and the V segment lost 3 bases, leaving 6 bases of the junction unmatched.

The V and J genes are TRBV11-1 and TRBJ2-5; D possibly matches TRBD1 or TRBD2 (6 bases each). With the DNA end fitting TRBJ2-1 better, the J assignment may be wrong. From germline, CDR1 is SGHAT and CDR2 FQDESV (reference sequence). This CDR3 region has 16 residues. The CDR3 DNA reads as TGTGCCAGCAGCTTAGTCGGGGGCGGAAGAGCGGAGACCCAGTTCTTC. It yields the protein CASSLVGGGRAETQFF.

The sample holds many counts of this clonotype. The gene calls are TRBV3-1 and TRBJ2-5; 13 bases line up with TRBD2. Germline V CDR1 and CDR2: LGHDT, YNNKEL (reference sequence). There are 15 residues in the CDR3. The J segment lost 5 bases and the V segment lost 6 bases, leaving 6 bases of the junction unmatched. The CDR3 DNA reads as TGTGCCAGCAGTCCAGGGACTAGCGGGATCGAGACCCAGTACTTC. Its translation: CASSPGTSGIETQYF.

This clonotype appeared many times. The chain links TRBV3-1 to TRBJ2-7; no clear D. The CDR3 is made up of 13 amino acids. The V end was cut by 4 bases, the J end by 2 bases, with 9 bases between. Germline V gene data show CDR1 as LGHDT and CDR2 as YNNKEL (reference sequence). CDR3 region: CASSPATAYEQYF. CDR3 in DNA: TGTGCCAGCAGCCCCGCGACCGCCTACGAGCAGTACTTC.

The J gene is TRBJ1-2, the V gene TRBV20-1; 7 bases line up with TRBD1. The V gene's germline CDR1 is DFQATT and CDR2 SNEGSKA (reference sequence). The CDR3 consists of 15 residues. Unmatched junction bases numbered 13, after V lost 5 bases and J lost 4 bases. In DNA form, the CDR3 reads TGCAGTGCTCAACACAGGGGTGTGGAGACCTATGGCTACACCTTC. This encodes CSAQHRGVETYGYTF.

Ten or more counts support this clonotype. The chain joins TRBV11-1 to TRBJ2-3, with 12 bases fitting TRBD2. With V trimmed by 4 bases and J by 1 base, 6 bases remained unmatched. There are 17 residues in the CDR3. CDR1 and CDR2 (germline): SGHAT, FQDESV (reference sequence). The CDR3: CASSWGLAGIGTDTQYF. CDR3 nucleotide sequence: TGTGCCAGCAGCTGGGGACTAGCGGGCATCGGCACAGATACGCAGTATTTT.

This clonotype came up many times. The CDR3 loop reads CASSSPMNTEAFF. The DNA of the CDR3 is TGTGCCAGCAGTTCCCCCATGAACACTGAAGCTTTCTTT. The V call is TRBV28, the J call TRBJ1-1, with unresolved D. Germline V gene lookup returns CDR1 MDHEN and CDR2 SYDVKM. The CDR3 contains 13 residues. V lost 4 bases, J lost 0 bases, and 6 bases lay in between.

The gene calls are TRBV6-1 and TRBJ1-5; the D gene is possibly TRBD1 (5 bases). Germline assignment: CDR1 MNHNS and CDR2 SASEGT. V dropped 10 bases and J dropped 0 bases, with 16 bases sitting between them. This CDR3 comprises 15 residues. The CDR3, as DNA: TGTGCCACCGGGGGGGAACACTATAGCAATCAGCCCCAGCATTTT. It yields the protein CATGGEHYSNQPQHF.